This T cell receptor (beta chain) was retrieved from a study of prognosis after radiotherapy for stage I lung cancer (dated by TCRdb to the early 2020s). At the level of the whole study: Around 20 stage I NSCLC patients were enrolled in Nanjing, China, between early 2018 and January 2019. A few patients had oligometastatic NSCLC after surgical resection of the primary tumor, and 12 to 15 had newly diagnosed primary stage I lung tumors. All patients were regarded as medically inoperable, because of comorbidities in about a dozen patients and refusal of surgery in more than 5 patients. The cohort was made up of 10 to 15 men and about 6 women, with a median age of about 74 years and an age range of 53 to 84 years. Squamous cell carcinoma histology was identified in seven patients, and adenocarcinoma histology was identified in about twelve patients. Image-guided IMRT or VMAT was used to deliver SBRT in 3 to 5 fractions at a biologically effective dose of at least 100 Gy. In every patient, SBRT was given without any concurrent therapy. Distant metastases were developed by four of the 19 patients after SBRT, at a median of around seven months, whereas no significant progression was observed in the other 15 patients. The study profiled peripheral blood TCR beta repertoires from stage I NSCLC patients before and after stereotactic body radiotherapy and related them to distant failure. The study took one blood sample before SBRT and one after SBRT from each of some 20 patients and sequenced all 40 or so samples.

Based on its abundance in the sample, this clonotype is medium-sized (0.01 to 0.1%). Its antigen is unknown. No base quality information exists; no much larger clone differs at one position. All patients had node-negative disease on CT and PET/CT, and none had a history of other malignancies or prior chemotherapy or radiotherapy. At each of two time points, around 6.5 milliliters of peripheral venous blood were collected in EDTA tubes. PBMCs were isolated by Ficoll-Paque Plus density-gradient centrifugation. Right after collection, samples were kept at -80 degrees C until analysis. Two rounds of multiplex PCR were used to amplify the TCR beta CDR3 region from genomic DNA. In the first PCR round, primers specific to each TRBV and TRBJ gene were used, and the primer sequences were filed in Chinese patent CN105087789A. Universal primers were used in the second round of PCR. The Roche High Pure PCR Template Preparation Kit was used to extract genomic DNA from frozen PBMCs. The libraries underwent paired-end sequencing with 151 bp reads on an Illumina HiSeq 3000. Concerning the study's data processing: Raw reads lacking the multiplex PCR primer sequences were removed with CutAdapt. High-quality paired reads were merged into contigs with PEAR. MiXCR assigned TRB V, D and J gene segments to each contig by aligning to reference sequences. To remove sequencing errors, CDR3 sequences were clustered according to base quality and sequence similarity. Shannon entropy, normalized by the natural log of the productive TCR sequence number, served as the measure of diversity. Clonality was defined as one minus Shannon entropy divided by the natural log of the number of unique clonotypes. Using the Youden index from ROC curves, the researchers picked the repertoire-metric cut-offs for progression-free survival, and all analyses were carried out in R 3.5.3. Using fastp trimming at Q25 and MiXCR clonotype assembly, TCRdb reanalyzed the public sequencing data and kept in-frame beta chains. Rows with a matching CDR3 protein are joined into one entry that keeps the most common DNA and genes. The V and J calls reflect TCRdb's pipeline rather than the authors' work. For this sample there are 13,000 or so distinct CDR3 sequences; around 50% appear just once. The ten largest account for 25% to 30% of the sample.

Results the study describes overall, beyond this receptor: The study was limited by its small cohort and short follow-up, and the findings require independent validation. Differences in TRBV and TRBJ usage frequencies by metastasis status were reportedly observed in two V genes at baseline and in ten or so V and two J genes after SBRT. After SBRT, the count of unique TCR clones dropped from a median of approximately 10,000 beforehand to roughly 7,000 afterward (Wilcoxon paired P=0.011). Tumor specificity of expanded TCR clones was not determined. All reported P values were unadjusted for multiple comparisons. Post-SBRT Shannon entropy and its change from baseline were lower in patients who developed distant metastases; baseline Shannon entropy was not associated with metastases.

The CDR3 sequence holds 19 residues, the cysteine and phenylalanine included. CDR3 DNA is the only sequence kept; it has 57 bases, read in frame from the first base. The germline V gene provides CDR1 MNHNS and CDR2 SASEGT. Trimming takes 4 bases off V and 0 bases off J; junction bases not matched to a gene: 10. The rearranged chain carries TRBV6-1 and TRBJ2-5; the central 14 bases match TRBD2. The sample in question was PBMCs, obtained before or after stereotactic body radiation therapy (not recorded which). This TCR was recovered from a donor aged 50 or older with non-small cell lung cancer. The CDR3 protein sequence reads: CASSGGLAGANPYQETQYF. Read as DNA, the sequence is TGTGCCAGCAGTGGGGGACTAGCGGGAGCGAACCCGTACCAAGAGACCCAGTACTTC.